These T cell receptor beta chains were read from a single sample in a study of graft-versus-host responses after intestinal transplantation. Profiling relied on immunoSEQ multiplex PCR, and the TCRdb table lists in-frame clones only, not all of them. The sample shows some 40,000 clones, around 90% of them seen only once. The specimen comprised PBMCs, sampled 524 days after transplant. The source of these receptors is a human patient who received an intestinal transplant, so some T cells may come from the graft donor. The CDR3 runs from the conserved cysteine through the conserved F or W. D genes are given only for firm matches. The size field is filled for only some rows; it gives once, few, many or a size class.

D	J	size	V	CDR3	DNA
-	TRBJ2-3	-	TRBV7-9	CASSLDNTDTQYF	TGTGCCAGCAGCTTAGACAACACAGATACGCAGTATTTT
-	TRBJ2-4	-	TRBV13	CASSLSMGPLAKNIQYF	TGTGCCAGCAGCTTAAGCATGGGACCACTAGCCAAAAACATTCAGTACTTC
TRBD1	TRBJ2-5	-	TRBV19	CASSIGGTGGEETQYF	TGTGCCAGTAGTATAGGGGGGACAGGGGGAGAGGAGACCCAGTACTTC
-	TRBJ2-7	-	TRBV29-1	CSVRGWAGLLAEGPSDEQYF	TGCAGCGTCCGGGGATGGGCAGGGCTTTTAGCGGAGGGTCCCTCCGACGAGCAGTACTTC
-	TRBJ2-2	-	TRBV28	CASRPIPAGFTGELFF	TGTGCCAGCAGACCCATTCCCGCGGGTTTCACCGGGGAGCTGTTTTTT
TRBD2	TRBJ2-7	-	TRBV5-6	CASSFSGSWGEQYF	TGTGCCAGCAGCTTTAGCGGGAGCTGGGGCGAGCAGTACTTC
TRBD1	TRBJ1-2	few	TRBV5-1	CASSLTGAFYGYTF	TGCGCCAGCAGCCTGACAGGGGCCTTCTATGGCTACACCTTC
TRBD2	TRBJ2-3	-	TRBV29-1	CSVSRTSGSPADTQYF	TGCAGCGTTTCTCGAACTAGCGGGAGTCCCGCAGATACGCAGTATTTT
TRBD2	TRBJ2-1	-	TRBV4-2	CASSQADPTSGRENEQFF	TGTGCCAGCAGCCAAGCCGACCCGACTAGCGGGAGAGAGAATGAGCAGTTCTTC
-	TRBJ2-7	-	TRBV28	CASSFASPAYEQYF	TGTGCCAGCAGTTTTGCAAGTCCCGCCTACGAGCAGTACTTC
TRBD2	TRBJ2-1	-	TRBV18	CASSSLGTSGYNEQFF	TGTGCCAGCTCATCGCTCGGGACTAGCGGTTACAATGAGCAGTTCTTC
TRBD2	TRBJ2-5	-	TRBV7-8	CASSRRPGLPQETQYF	TGTGCCAGCAGCCGCCGACCGGGACTACCTCAAGAGACCCAGTACTTC
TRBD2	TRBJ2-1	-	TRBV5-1	CASSGTSGSNEQFF	TGCGCCAGCAGCGGGACTAGCGGGAGCAATGAGCAGTTCTTC
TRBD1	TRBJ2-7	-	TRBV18	CASSPPFSRTGPYEQYF	TGTGCCAGCTCACCCCCATTCTCTCGGACAGGGCCCTACGAGCAGTACTTC